The text below deals with one T cell receptor (beta chain). This record comes from a study of blood T cell repertoires in COVID-19. This table comes from immunoSEQ multiplex PCR, and its TCRdb copy is limited to in-frame clones, with some not included. The sample yields under 350,000 clones, under 90% seen once. This sequence was found in a woman aged 40-49 years who had recovered from COVID-19. Source material: PBMCs or T cells enriched from blood (not recorded which).

CDR3 sequence reads: CASSAQSRNEKLFF. The CDR3 nucleotides are TGTGCCAGTAGTGCTCAGTCTCGAAATGAAAAACTGTTTTTT. The gene calls are TRBV19 and TRBJ1-4; D call uncertain. Trimming shortened V by 5 bases and J by 5 bases, and 12 bases separated the two germline ends. The CDR3 has 14 residues. Germline-derived CDR1 and CDR2 are LNHDA and SQIVND (reference sequence).